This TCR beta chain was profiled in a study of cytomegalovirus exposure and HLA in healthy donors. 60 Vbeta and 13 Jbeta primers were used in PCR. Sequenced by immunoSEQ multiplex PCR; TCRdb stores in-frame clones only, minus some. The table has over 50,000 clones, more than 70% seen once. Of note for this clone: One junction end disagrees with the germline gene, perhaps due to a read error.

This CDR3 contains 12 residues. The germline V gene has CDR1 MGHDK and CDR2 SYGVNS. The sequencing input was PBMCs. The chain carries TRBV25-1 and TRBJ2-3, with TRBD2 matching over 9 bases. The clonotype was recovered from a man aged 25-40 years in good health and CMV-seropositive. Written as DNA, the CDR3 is TGTGCCAGCAGTGAATATAGCGGGAGCCCCTCTTTT. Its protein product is CASSEYSGSPSF.